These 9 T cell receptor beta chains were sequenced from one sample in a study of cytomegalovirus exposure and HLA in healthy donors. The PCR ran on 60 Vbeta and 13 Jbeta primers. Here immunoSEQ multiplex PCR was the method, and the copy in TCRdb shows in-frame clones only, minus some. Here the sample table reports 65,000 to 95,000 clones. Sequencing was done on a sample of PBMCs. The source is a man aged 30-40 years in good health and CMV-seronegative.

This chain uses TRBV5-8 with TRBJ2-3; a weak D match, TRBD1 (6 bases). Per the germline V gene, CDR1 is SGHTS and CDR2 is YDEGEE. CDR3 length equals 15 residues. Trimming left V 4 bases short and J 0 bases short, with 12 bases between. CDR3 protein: CASSPRTASTDTQYF. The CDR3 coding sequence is TGTGCCAGCAGCCCCCGGACAGCAAGCACAGATACGCAGTATTTT.

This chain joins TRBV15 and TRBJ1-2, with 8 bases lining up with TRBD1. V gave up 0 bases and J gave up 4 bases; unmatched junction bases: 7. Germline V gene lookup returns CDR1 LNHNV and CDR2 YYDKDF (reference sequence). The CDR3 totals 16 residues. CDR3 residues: CATSRDQGQDLYGYTF. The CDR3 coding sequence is TGTGCCACCAGCAGAGATCAGGGACAGGACCTCTATGGCTACACCTTC.

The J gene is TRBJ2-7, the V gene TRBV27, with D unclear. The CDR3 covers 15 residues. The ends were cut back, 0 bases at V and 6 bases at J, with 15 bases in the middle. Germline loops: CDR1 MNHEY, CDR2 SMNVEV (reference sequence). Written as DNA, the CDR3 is TGTGCCAGCAGTTTATCGCAGACACCCTTCTCCGAGCAGTACTTC. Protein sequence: CASSLSQTPFSEQYF.

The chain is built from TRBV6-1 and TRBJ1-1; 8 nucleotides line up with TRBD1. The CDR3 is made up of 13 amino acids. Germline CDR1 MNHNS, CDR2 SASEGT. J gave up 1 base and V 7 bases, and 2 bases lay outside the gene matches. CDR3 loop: CASITGGNTEAFF. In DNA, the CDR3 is TGTGCCAGCATCACAGGGGGGAACACTGAAGCTTTCTTT.

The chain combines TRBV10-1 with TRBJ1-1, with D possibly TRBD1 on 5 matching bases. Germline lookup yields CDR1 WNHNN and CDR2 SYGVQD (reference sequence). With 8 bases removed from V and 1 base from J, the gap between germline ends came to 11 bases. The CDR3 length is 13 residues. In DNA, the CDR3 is TGCGCCAGCCAGGATCAGGGGAACACTGAAGCTTTCTTT. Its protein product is CASQDQGNTEAFF.

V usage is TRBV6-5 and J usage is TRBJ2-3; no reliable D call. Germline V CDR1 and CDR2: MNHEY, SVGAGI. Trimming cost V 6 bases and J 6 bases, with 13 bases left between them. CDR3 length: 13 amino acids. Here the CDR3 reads CASRTPLADTQYF. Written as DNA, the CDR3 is TGTGCCAGCAGGACTCCGCTTGCGGATACGCAGTATTTT.

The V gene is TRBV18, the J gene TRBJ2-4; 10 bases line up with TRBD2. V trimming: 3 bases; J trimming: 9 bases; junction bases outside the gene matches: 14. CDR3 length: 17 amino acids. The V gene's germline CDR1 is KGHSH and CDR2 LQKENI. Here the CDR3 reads CASSPRGSGGPGGIQYF. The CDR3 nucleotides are TGTGCCAGCTCACCCCGTGGTAGCGGGGGGCCTGGGGGCATTCAGTACTTC. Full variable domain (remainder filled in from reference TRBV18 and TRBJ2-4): NAGVMQNPRHLVRRRGQEARLRCSPMKGHSHVYWYRQLPEEGLKFMVYLQKENIIDESGMPKERFSAEFPKEGPSILRIQQVVRGDSAAYFCASSPRGSGGPGGIQYFGAGTRLSVL.

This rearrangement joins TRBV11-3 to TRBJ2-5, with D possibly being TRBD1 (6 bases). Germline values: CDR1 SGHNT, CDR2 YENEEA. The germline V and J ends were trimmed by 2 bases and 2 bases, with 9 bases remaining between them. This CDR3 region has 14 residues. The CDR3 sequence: CASSLSQGQETQYF. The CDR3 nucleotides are TGTGCCAGCAGCTTATCACAGGGTCAAGAGACCCAGTACTTC.

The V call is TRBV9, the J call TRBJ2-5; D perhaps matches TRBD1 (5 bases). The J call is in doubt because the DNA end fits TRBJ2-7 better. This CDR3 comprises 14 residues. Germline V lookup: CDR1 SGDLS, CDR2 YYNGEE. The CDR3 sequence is CASSVAQGGYEQYF. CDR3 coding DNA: TGTGCCAGCAGCGTAGCCCAGGGTGGCTACGAGCAGTACTTC.